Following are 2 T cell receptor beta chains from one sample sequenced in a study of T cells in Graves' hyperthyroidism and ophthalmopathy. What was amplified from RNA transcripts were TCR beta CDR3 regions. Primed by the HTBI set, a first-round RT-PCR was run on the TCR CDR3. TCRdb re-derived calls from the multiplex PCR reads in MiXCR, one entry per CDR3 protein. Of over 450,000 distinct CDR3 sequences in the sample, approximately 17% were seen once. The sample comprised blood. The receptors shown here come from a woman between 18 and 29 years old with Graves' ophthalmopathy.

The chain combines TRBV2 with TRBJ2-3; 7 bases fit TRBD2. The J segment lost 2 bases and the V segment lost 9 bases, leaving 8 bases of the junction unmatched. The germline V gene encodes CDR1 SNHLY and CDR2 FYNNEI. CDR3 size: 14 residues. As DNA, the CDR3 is TGTGCCAGTCCCAGACTAGCAGACACAGATACGCAGTATTTT. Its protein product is CASPRLADTDTQYF.

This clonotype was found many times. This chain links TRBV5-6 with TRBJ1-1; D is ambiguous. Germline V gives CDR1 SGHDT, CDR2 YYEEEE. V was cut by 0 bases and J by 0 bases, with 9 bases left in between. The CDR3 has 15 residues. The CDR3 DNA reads TGTGCCAGCAGCTTGGCTAGAAGGCTGAACACTGAAGCTTTCTTT. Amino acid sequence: CASSLARRLNTEAFF.